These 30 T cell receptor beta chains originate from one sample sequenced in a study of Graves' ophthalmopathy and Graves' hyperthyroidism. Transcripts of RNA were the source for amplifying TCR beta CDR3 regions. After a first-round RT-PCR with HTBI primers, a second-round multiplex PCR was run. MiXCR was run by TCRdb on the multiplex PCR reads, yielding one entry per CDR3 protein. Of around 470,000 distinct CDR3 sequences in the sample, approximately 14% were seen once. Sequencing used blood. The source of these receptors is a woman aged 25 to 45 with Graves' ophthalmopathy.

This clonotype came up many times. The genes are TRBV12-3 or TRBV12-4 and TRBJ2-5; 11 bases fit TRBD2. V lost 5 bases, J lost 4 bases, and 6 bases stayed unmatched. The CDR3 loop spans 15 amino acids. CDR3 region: CASSPPLAGVETQYF. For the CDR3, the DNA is TGTGCCAGCAGTCCACCACTAGCGGGGGTAGAGACCCAGTACTTC.

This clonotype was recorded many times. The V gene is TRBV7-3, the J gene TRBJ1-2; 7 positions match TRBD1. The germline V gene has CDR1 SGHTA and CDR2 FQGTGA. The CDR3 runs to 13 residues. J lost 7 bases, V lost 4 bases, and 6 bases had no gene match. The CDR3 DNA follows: TGTGCCAGCAGCTCTACCGGGACAGCTGGCTACACCTTC. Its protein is CASSSTGTAGYTF.

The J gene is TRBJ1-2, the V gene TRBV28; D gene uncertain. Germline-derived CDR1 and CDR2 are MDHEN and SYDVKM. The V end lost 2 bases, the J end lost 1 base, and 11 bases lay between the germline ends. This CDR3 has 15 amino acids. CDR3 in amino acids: CASSLPPLNNYGYTF. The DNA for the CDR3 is TGTGCCAGCAGTTTACCCCCGCTCAATAACTATGGCTACACCTTC.

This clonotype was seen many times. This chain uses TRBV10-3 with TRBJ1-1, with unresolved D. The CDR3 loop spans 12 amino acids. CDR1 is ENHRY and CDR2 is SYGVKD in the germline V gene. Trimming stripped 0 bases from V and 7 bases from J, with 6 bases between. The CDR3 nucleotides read TGTGCCATCAGTGAGTCGGTACGTGAAGCTTTCTTT. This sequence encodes CAISESVREAFF.

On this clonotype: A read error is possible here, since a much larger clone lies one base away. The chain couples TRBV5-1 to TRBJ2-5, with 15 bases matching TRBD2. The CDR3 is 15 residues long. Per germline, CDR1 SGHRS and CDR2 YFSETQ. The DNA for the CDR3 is TGCGCCATCAGCGACAACGGACTAGCGGGGGGGCTCGGGTACTTC. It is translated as CAISDNGLAGGLGYF.

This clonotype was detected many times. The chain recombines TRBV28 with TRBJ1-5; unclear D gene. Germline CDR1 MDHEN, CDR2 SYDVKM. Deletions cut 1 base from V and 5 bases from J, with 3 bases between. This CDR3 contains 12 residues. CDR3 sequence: CASSLFDQPQHF. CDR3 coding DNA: TGTGCCAGCAGTTTATTTGATCAGCCCCAGCATTTT. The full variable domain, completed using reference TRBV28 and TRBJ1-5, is DVKVTQSSRYLVKRTGEKVFLECVQDMDHENMFWYRQDPGLGLRLIYFSYDVKMKEKGDIPEGYSVSREKKERFSLILESASTNQTSMYLCASSLFDQPQHFGDGTRLSIL.

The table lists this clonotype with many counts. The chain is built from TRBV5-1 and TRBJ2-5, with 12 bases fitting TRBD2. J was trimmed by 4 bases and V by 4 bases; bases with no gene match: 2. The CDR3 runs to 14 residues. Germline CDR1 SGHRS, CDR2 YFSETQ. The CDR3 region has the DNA TGCGCCAGCAGCACTAGCGGGGGGCCAGAGACCCAGTACTTC. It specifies CASSTSGGPETQYF.

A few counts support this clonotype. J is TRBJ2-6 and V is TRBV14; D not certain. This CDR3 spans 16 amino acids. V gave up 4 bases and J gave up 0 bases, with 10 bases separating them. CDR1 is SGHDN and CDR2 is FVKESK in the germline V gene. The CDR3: CASSRSGSSGANVLTF. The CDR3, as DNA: TGTGCCAGCAGCCGTAGTGGGTCCTCTGGGGCCAACGTCCTGACTTTC.

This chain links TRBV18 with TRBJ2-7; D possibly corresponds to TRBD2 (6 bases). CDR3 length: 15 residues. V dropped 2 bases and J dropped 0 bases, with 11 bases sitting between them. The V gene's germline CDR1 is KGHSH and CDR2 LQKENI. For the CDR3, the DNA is TGTGCCAGCTCACCATCGGCGGGAAGCTCCTACGAGCAGTACTTC. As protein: CASSPSAGSSYEQYF.

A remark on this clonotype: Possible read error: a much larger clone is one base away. CDR3 amino acids: CASCIWGRGNQPQHF. The CDR3 DNA follows: TGTGCCAGTTGTATATGGGGCCGGGGCAATCAGCCCCAGCATTTT. V usage is TRBV19 and J usage is TRBJ1-5; a possible D gene is TRBD1 (5 bases). Per germline, CDR1 LNHDA and CDR2 SQIVND (reference sequence). The CDR3 sequence is 15 residues long.

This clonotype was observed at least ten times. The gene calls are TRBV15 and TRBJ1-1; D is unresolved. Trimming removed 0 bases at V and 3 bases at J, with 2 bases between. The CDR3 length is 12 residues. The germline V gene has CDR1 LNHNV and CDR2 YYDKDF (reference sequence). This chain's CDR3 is CATSRDYTEAFF. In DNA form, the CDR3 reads TGTGCCACCAGCAGAGATTACACTGAAGCTTTCTTT. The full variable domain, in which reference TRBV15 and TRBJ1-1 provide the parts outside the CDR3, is DAMVIQNPRYQVTQFGKPVTLSCSQTLNHNVMYWYQQKSSQAPKLLFHYYDKDFNNEADTPDNFQSRRPNTSFCFLDIRSPGLGDTAMYLCATSRDYTEAFFGQGTRLTVV.

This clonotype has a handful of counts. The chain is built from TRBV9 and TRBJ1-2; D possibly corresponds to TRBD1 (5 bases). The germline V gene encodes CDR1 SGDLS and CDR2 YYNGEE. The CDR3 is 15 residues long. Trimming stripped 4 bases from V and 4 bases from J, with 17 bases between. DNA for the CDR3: TGTGCCAGCAGCCCCCGGGGAGGGGATGGCTATGGCTACACCTTC. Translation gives CASSPRGGDGYGYTF.

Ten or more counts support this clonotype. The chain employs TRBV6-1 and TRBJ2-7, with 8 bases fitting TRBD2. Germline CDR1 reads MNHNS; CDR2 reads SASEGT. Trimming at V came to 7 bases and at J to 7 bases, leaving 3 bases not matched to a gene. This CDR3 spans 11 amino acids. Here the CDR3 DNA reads TGTGCCAGCATAAGCGGGAGTGAGCAGTACTTC. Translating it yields CASISGSEQYF.

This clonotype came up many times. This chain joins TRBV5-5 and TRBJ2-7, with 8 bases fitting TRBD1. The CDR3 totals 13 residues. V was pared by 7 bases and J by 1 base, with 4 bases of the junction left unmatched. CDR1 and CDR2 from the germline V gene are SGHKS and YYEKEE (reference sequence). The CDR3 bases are TGTGCCAGCGACCGGGACAGGTCCTACGAGCAGTACTTC. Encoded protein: CASDRDRSYEQYF. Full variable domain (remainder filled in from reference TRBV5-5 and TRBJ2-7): DAGVTQSPTHLIKTRGQQVTLRCSPISGHKSVSWYQQVLGQGPQFIFQYYEKEERGRGNFPDRFSARQFPNYSSELNVNALLLGDSALYLCASDRDRSYEQYFGPGTRLTVT.

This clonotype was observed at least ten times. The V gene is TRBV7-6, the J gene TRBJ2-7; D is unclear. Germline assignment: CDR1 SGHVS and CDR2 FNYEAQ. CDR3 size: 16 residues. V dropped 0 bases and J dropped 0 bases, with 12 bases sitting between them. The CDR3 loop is CASSLARSSDSYEQYF. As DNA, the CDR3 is TGTGCCAGCAGCTTAGCGAGAAGCTCAGACTCCTACGAGCAGTACTTC. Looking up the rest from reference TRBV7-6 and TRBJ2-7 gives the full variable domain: GAGVSQSPRYKVTKRGQDVALRCDPISGHVSLYWYRQALGQGPEFLTYFNYEAQQDKSGLPNDRFSAERPEGSISTLTIQRTEQRDSAMYRCASSLARSSDSYEQYFGPGTRLTVT.

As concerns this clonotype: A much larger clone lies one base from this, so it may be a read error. The CDR3 is CASSLRSADVNTEAFF. The CDR3 nucleotides read TGTGCCAGCAGTTTAAGGTCGGCAGACGTGAACACTGAAGCTTTCTTT. The chain links TRBV28 to TRBJ1-1, with no clear D. V was trimmed by 2 bases and J by 0 bases, leaving 13 bases between them. The CDR3 has 16 residues. Germline lookup yields CDR1 MDHEN and CDR2 SYDVKM.

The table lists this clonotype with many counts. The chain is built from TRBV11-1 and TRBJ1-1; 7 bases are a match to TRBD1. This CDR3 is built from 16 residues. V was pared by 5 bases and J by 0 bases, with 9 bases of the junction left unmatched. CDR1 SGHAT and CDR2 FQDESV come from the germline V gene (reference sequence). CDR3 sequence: CASSPKDRFMNTEAFF. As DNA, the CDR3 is TGTGCCAGCAGCCCGAAGGACAGGTTCATGAACACTGAAGCTTTCTTT.

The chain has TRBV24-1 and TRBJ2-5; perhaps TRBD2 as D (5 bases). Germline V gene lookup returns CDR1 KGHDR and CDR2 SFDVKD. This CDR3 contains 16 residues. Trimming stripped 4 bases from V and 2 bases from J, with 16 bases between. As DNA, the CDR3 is TGTGCCACCAGTGACCTTCCCCTACTAGAACAAGAGACCCAGTACTTC. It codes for CATSDLPLLEQETQYF.

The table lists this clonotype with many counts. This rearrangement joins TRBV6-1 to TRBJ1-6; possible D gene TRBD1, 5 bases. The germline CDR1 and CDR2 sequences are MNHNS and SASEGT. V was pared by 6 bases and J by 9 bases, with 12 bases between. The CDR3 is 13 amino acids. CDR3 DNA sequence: TGTGCCAGCAGCCGGGACGGGGGTTCACCCCTCCACTTT. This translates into CASSRDGGSPLHF.

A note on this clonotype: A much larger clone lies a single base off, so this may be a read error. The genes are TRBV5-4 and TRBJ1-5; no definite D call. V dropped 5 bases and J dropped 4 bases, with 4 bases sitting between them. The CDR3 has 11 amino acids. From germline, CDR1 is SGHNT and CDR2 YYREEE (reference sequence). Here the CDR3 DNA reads TGTGCCAGCAGAATGAATCAGCCCCAGCATTTT. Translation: CASRMNQPQHF.

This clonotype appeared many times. The CDR3: CATSQTGDTEAFF. DNA of the CDR3: TGTGCCACCAGCCAAACAGGGGACACTGAAGCTTTCTTT. The V gene is TRBV24-1, the J gene TRBJ1-1, with TRBD1 identical over 7 bases. CDR1 and CDR2 from the germline V gene are KGHDR and SFDVKD. This CDR3 has 13 amino acids. V shed 7 bases and J 3 bases; nucleotides not matched to a gene: 4.

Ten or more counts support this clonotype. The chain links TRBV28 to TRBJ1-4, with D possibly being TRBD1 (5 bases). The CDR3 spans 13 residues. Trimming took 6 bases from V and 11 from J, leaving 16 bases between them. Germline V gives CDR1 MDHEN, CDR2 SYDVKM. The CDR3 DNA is TGTGCCAGCAGCTGCAGACAGTGTGAGAAACTGTTTTTT. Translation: CASSCRQCEKLFF.

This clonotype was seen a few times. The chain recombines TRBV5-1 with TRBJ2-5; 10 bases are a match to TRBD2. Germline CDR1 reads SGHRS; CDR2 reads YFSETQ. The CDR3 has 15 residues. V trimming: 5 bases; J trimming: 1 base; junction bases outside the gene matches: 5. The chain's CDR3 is CASRGLASTQETQYF. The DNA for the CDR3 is TGCGCCAGCAGGGGACTAGCGAGTACCCAAGAGACCCAGTACTTC.

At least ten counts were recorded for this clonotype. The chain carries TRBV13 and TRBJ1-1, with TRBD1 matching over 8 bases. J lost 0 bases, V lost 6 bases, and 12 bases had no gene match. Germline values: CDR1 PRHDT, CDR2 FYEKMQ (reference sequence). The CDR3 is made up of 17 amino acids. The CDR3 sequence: CASSSRELQGVNTEAFF. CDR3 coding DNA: TGTGCCAGCAGTTCAAGGGAGTTACAGGGGGTGAACACTGAAGCTTTCTTT.

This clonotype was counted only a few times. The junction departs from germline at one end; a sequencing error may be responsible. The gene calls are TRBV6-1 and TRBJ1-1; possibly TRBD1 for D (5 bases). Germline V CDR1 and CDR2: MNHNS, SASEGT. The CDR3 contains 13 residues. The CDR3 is CATGTHKGTDAFF. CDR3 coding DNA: TGTGCCACCGGGACTCATAAAGGCACTGATGCTTTCTTT.

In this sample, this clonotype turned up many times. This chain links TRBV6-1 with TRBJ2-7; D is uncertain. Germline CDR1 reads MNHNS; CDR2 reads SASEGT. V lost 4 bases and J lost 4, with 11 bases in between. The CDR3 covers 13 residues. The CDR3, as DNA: TGTGCCAGCAGTGGACACCTCGGTTACGAGCAGTACTTC. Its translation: CASSGHLGYEQYF.

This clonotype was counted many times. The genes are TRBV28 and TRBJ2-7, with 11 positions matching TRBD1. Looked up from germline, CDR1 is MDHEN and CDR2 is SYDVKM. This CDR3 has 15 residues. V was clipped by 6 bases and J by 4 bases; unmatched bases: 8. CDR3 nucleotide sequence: TGTGCCAGCAGGCAATGGACAGGGGGCGTGTACGAGCAGTACTTC. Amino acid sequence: CASRQWTGGVYEQYF.

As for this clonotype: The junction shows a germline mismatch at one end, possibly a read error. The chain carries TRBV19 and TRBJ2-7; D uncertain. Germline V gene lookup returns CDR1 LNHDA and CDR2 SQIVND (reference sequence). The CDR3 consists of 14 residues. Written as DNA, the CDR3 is TGTGCCAGTAGTAGCCGGGTCAGGAGATACGATCAGTACTTC. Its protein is CASSSRVRRYDQYF.

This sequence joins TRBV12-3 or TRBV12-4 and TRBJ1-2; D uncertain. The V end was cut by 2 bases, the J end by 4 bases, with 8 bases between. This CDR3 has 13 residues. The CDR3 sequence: CASSLITAYGYTF. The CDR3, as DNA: TGTGCCAGCAGTTTAATTACAGCCTATGGCTACACCTTC.

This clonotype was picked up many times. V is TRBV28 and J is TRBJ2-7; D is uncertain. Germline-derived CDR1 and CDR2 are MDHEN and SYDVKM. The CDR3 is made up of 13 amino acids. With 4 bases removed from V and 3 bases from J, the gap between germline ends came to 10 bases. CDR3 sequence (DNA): TGTGCCAGCAGTTCCCCCTCGGTCTACGAGCAGTACTTC. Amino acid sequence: CASSSPSVYEQYF.